A selection of T cell receptor beta chains follows, all from one sample in a study of TIL therapy for anti-PD-1-resistant metastatic lung cancer. Sequencing was performed with immunoSEQ multiplex PCR; in TCRdb, only in-frame clones are kept and a portion is missing. The repertoire has under 100,000 clones, roughly 65% of them found once; the top ten carry approximately 11%. This material consisted of tumor tissue, taken at baseline. These receptors were obtained from a person between 25 and 79 years old with non-small cell lung cancer. The CDR3 runs from the conserved cysteine through the conserved F or W. A D gene is named only where the DNA matches it firmly. A clone size is listed for some rows: how often the clone was seen (once, few, many), or a class if it is expanded.

d_call: TRBD2; clone_size: -; j_call: TRBJ2-7; v_call: TRBV4-1; cdr3_aa: CASSQGTSEIPKQYF; cdr3_nt: TGCGCCAGCAGCCAGGGGACTAGCGAGATCCCCAAGCAGTACTTC
d_call: -; clone_size: many; j_call: TRBJ2-5; v_call: TRBV5-1; cdr3_aa: CASSLEVAETQYF; cdr3_nt: TGCGCCAGCAGCTTGGAGGTGGCCGAGACCCAGTACTTC
d_call: -; clone_size: -; j_call: TRBJ2-5; v_call: TRBV3-1/TRBV3-2; cdr3_aa: CASSSTPHYQETQYF; cdr3_nt: TGTGCCAGCAGCTCCACCCCACATTACCAAGAGACCCAGTACTTC
d_call: TRBD1; clone_size: few; j_call: TRBJ2-6; v_call: TRBV19; cdr3_aa: CASSITGGSGANVLTF; cdr3_nt: TGTGCCAGTAGCATTACAGGGGGCTCTGGGGCCAACGTCCTGACTTTC
d_call: -; clone_size: few; j_call: TRBJ2-7; v_call: TRBV15; cdr3_aa: CATSRDRYRPSYEQYF; cdr3_nt: TGTGCCACCAGCAGAGATCGATACCGGCCTTCCTACGAGCAGTACTTC
d_call: -; clone_size: -; j_call: TRBJ2-1; v_call: TRBV7-9; cdr3_aa: CASSLVAGDEQFF; cdr3_nt: TGTGCCAGCAGCTTAGTGGCTGGTGATGAGCAGTTCTTC
d_call: TRBD1; clone_size: -; j_call: TRBJ1-2; v_call: TRBV5-6; cdr3_aa: CASSSGTGKTSGYTF; cdr3_nt: TGTGCCAGCAGCTCCGGGACAGGGAAGACGAGTGGCTACACCTTC
d_call: -; clone_size: -; j_call: TRBJ1-6; v_call: TRBV19; cdr3_aa: CASSFQGPPSPLHF; cdr3_nt: TGTGCCAGTAGTTTCCAGGGACCCCCTTCACCCCTCCACTTT
d_call: TRBD1; clone_size: -; j_call: TRBJ2-1; v_call: TRBV10-3; cdr3_aa: CAISESTTGVHEQFF; cdr3_nt: TGTGCCATCAGTGAGTCGACGACAGGGGTCCACGAGCAGTTCTTC
d_call: -; clone_size: -; j_call: TRBJ2-7; v_call: TRBV27; cdr3_aa: CASSSLTQAGNEQYF; cdr3_nt: TGTGCCAGCAGTTCCCTGACCCAGGCAGGGAACGAGCAGTACTTC
d_call: -; clone_size: -; j_call: TRBJ1-5; v_call: TRBV6-5; cdr3_aa: CASRRRDGPLPQHF; cdr3_nt: TGTGCCAGCAGGCGCCGGGACGGGCCTCTGCCCCAGCATTTT
d_call: -; clone_size: -; j_call: TRBJ1-6; v_call: TRBV6-1; cdr3_aa: CASSERGPPLMSPLHF; cdr3_nt: TGTGCCAGCAGTGAACGGGGGCCGCCGTTAATGTCCCCCCTCCACTTT
d_call: TRBD2; clone_size: -; j_call: TRBJ2-4; v_call: TRBV5-1; cdr3_aa: CASSISSGRGGNIQYF; cdr3_nt: TGCGCCAGCAGTATCTCAAGTGGGCGCGGGGGAAACATTCAGTACTTC
d_call: TRBD1; clone_size: -; j_call: TRBJ1-5; v_call: TRBV19; cdr3_aa: CASSSEQGANQPQHF; cdr3_nt: TGTGCCAGTAGCTCTGAACAGGGGGCCAATCAGCCCCAGCATTTT
d_call: TRBD2; clone_size: once; j_call: TRBJ2-1; v_call: TRBV6-4; cdr3_aa: CASSPSGGVYNEQFF; cdr3_nt: TGTGCCAGCAGTCCCAGCGGGGGGGTTTACAATGAGCAGTTCTTC
d_call: -; clone_size: -; j_call: TRBJ2-7; v_call: TRBV7-8; cdr3_aa: CASSLQAVRRQYF; cdr3_nt: TGTGCCAGCAGTCTACAGGCGGTAAGGCGGCAGTACTTC
d_call: -; clone_size: -; j_call: TRBJ2-1; v_call: TRBV27; cdr3_aa: CASSLWSSAYNEQFF; cdr3_nt: TGTGCCAGCAGTTTATGGTCTAGCGCTTACAATGAGCAGTTCTTC
d_call: TRBD2; clone_size: -; j_call: TRBJ2-5; v_call: TRBV9; cdr3_aa: CASSVAPSGGVVTQYF; cdr3_nt: TGTGCCAGCAGCGTAGCTCCTAGCGGGGGTGTGGTGACCCAGTACTTC
d_call: -; clone_size: -; j_call: TRBJ1-2; v_call: TRBV30; cdr3_aa: CAWFPGSVRGGYTF; cdr3_nt: TGTGCCTGGTTCCCGGGCTCCGTCCGGGGTGGCTACACCTTC
d_call: TRBD2; clone_size: -; j_call: TRBJ2-3; v_call: TRBV15; cdr3_aa: CATRASGEADTQYF; cdr3_nt: TGTGCCACCAGGGCCAGCGGGGAGGCAGATACGCAGTATTTT
d_call: -; clone_size: -; j_call: TRBJ1-1; v_call: TRBV7-2; cdr3_aa: CASSLGWTEAFF; cdr3_nt: TGTGCCAGCAGCTTAGGGTGGACTGAAGCTTTCTTT
d_call: TRBD1; clone_size: -; j_call: TRBJ1-2; v_call: TRBV27; cdr3_aa: CASSQHGTANYGYTF; cdr3_nt: TGTGCCAGCAGCCAGCACGGGACAGCTAACTATGGCTACACCTTC
d_call: TRBD2; clone_size: many; j_call: TRBJ2-2; v_call: TRBV9; cdr3_aa: CASSAHQSGEHTGELFF; cdr3_nt: TGTGCCAGCAGCGCCCACCAGAGCGGGGAGCACACCGGGGAGCTGTTTTTT
d_call: -; clone_size: -; j_call: TRBJ1-5; v_call: TRBV28; cdr3_aa: CASSSHRGNQPQHF; cdr3_nt: TGTGCCAGCAGTTCTCACAGGGGCAATCAGCCCCAGCATTTT
d_call: TRBD1; clone_size: -; j_call: TRBJ1-5; v_call: TRBV24-1; cdr3_aa: CATSDPGQGGNQPQHF; cdr3_nt: TGTGCCACCAGTGACCCTGGACAGGGAGGAAACCAGCCCCAGCATTTT
d_call: TRBD2; clone_size: -; j_call: TRBJ2-3; v_call: TRBV18; cdr3_aa: CASSPPSGSPNTDTQYF; cdr3_nt: TGTGCCAGCTCACCACCTAGCGGGAGCCCGAACACAGATACGCAGTATTTT